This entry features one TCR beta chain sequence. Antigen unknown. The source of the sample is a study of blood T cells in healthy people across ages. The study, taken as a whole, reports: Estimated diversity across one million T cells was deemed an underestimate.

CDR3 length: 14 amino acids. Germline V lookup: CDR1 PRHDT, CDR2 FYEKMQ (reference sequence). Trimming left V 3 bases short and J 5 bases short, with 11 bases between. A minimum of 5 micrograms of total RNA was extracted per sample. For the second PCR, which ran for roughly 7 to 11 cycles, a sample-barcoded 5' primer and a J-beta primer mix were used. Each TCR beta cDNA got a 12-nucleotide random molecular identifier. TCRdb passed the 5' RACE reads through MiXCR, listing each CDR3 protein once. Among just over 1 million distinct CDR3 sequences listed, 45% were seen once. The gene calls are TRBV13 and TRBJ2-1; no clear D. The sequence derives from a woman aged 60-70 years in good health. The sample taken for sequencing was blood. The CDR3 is CASSFFRPNNEQFF. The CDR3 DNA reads TGTGCCAGCAGCTTTTTCCGGCCCAACAATGAGCAGTTCTTC.